This TCR beta chain was recovered during a study of CD8+ T cells in alopecia areata. Study-wide background: Patients given treatment had severity scored by the percentage of scalp area affected. Study-level findings and limits: Treatment with tofacitinib significantly lowered scalp clonality and reduced expanded CD8+ clones among the top 100. Lesional scalp, notably in alopecia totalis/universalis, had clonality above that of normal scalp.

The sequencing template was cDNA reverse transcribed from extracted RNA. Generated by immunoSEQ multiplex PCR, the TCRdb table keeps only in-frame clones and is missing some. The profile shows about 190,000 clones, 45% to 65% of them singletons. Regarding this clone: Its target is unknown.

Germline-derived CDR1 and CDR2 are GTSNPN and SVGIG (reference sequence). The germline V and J ends were trimmed by 2 bases and 3 bases, with 8 bases remaining between them. CDR3 length equals 12 residues. Indicated treatment: oral pan-JAK inhibitor, 5-10 mg twice daily. Lesional scalp tissue (obtained by punch biopsy) and peripheral blood were collected from alopecia areata patients. The chain carries TRBV30 and TRBJ2-7; unclear D gene. The sample here was CD4+ T cells sorted from blood, taken at week 4, from a patient treated with tofacitinib. The sequence was obtained from a human donor with alopecia areata. Here the CDR3 reads CAWSQAHYEQYF. CDR3 in DNA: TGTGCCTGGAGTCAGGCCCACTACGAGCAGTACTTC.